This TCR beta chain was found in a study of T cells in Graves' hyperthyroidism and ophthalmopathy. In this sample, this clonotype turned up many times. Graves' hyperthyroidism was deemed stable absent ophthalmopathy progression within 18 months. Amplified regions were TCR beta CDR3 sequences from RNA transcripts. Primed by the HTBI set, a first-round RT-PCR was run on the TCR CDR3. TCRdb re-called the multiplex PCR reads with MiXCR, one entry per CDR3 protein. The repertoire holds roughly 750,000 distinct CDR3 sequences, with 15% to 20% as singletons. Input material: blood. The TCR originated in a man younger than 30 with Graves' hyperthyroidism.

CDR3 residues: CASSRQGLAHEQYF. The CDR3 DNA follows: TGTGCCAGCAGCCGACAGGGGTTGGCTCACGAGCAGTACTTC. This chain links TRBV12-3 or TRBV12-4 with TRBJ2-7, with 8 bases identical to TRBD1. V trimming: 6 bases; J trimming: 5 bases; junction bases outside the gene matches: 9. The CDR3 runs to 14 residues.